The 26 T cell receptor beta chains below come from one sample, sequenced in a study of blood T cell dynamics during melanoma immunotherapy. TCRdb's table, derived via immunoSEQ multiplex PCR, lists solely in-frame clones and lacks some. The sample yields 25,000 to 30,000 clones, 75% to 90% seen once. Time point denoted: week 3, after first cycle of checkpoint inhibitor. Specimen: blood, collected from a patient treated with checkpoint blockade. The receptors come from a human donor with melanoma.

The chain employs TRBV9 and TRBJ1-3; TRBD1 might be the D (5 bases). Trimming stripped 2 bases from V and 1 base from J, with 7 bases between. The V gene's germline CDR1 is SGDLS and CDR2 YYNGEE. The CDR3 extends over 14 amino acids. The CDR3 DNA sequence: TGTGCCAGCAGCGTTTGGGGGTCTGGAAACACCATATATTTT. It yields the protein CASSVWGSGNTIYF.

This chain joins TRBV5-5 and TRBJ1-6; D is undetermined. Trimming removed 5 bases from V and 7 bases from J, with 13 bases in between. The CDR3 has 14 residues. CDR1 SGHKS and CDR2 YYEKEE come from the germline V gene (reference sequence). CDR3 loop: CASRIEGTNSPLHF. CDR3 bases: TGTGCCAGCAGAATCGAGGGTACGAATTCACCCCTCCACTTT.

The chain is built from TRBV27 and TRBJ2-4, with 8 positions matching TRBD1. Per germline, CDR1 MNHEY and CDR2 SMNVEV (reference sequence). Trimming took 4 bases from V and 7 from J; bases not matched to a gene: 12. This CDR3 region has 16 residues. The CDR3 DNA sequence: TGTGCCAGCAGTTCCCCCGCCGGGACAGGCCATAACATTCAGTACTTC. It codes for CASSSPAGTGHNIQYF.

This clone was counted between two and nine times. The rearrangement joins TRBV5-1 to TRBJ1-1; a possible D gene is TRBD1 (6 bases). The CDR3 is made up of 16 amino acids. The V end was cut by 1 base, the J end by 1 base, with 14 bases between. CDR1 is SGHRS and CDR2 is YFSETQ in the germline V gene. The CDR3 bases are TGCGCCAGCAGCTTGTCAACGGGGGCGAGGAACACTGAAGCTTTCTTT. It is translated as CASSLSTGARNTEAFF. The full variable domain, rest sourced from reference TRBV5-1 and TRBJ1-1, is KAGVTQTPRYLIKTRGQQVTLSCSPISGHRSVSWYQQTPGQGLQFLFEYFSETQRNKGNFPGRFSGRQFSNSRSEMNVSTLELGDSALYLCASSLSTGARNTEAFFGQGTRLTVV.

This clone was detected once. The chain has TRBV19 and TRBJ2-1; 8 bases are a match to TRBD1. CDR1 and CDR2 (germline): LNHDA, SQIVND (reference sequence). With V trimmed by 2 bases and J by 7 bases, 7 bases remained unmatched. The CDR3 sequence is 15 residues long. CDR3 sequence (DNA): TGTGCCAGTAGTATAATTGGACAGGGAAAGAATGAGCAGTTCTTC. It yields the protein CASSIIGQGKNEQFF.

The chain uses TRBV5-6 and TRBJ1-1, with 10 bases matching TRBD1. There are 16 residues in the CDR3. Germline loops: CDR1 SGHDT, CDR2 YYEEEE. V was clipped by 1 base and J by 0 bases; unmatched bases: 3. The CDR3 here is CASSLRQGALNTEAFF. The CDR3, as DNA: TGTGCCAGCAGCTTGCGACAGGGGGCCCTGAACACTGAAGCTTTCTTT.

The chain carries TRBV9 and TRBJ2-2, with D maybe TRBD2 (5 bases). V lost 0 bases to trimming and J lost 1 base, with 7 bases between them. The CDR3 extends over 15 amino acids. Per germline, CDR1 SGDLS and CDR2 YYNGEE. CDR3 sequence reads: CASSVAGKNTGELFF. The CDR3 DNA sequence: TGTGCCAGCAGCGTAGCGGGAAAGAACACCGGGGAGCTGTTTTTT.

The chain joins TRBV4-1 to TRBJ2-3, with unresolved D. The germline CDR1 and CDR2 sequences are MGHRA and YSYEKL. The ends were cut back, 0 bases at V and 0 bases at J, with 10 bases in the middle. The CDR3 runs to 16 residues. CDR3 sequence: CASSQDLGVSTDTQYF. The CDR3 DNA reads TGCGCCAGCAGCCAAGATCTCGGAGTTAGCACAGATACGCAGTATTTT.

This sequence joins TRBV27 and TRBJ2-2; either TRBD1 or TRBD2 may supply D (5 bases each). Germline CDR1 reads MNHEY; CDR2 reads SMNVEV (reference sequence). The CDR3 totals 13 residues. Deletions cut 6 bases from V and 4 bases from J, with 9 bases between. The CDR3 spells CASRGVATGELFF. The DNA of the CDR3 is TGTGCCAGCAGGGGGGTGGCCACCGGGGAGCTGTTTTTT.

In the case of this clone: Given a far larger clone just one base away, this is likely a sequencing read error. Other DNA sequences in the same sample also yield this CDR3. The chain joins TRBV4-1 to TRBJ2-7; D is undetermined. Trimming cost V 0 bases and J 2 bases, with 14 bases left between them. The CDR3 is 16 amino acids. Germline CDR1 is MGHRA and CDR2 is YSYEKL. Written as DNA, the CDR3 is TGCGCCAGCAGCCAAGATCGAACGGACCTCCCCTACGAGCAGTACTTC. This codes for CASSQDRTDLPYEQYF.

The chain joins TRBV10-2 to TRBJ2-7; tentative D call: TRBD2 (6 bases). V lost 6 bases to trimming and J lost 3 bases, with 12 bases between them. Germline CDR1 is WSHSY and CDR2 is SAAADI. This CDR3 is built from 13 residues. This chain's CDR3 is CASRAAGLYEQYF. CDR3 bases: TGCGCCAGCAGGGCCGCGGGACTCTACGAGCAGTACTTC.

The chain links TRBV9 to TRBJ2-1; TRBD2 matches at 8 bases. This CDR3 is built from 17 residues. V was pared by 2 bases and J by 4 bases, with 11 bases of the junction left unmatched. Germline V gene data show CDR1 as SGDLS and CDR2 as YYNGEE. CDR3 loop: CASSVALGGRTYNEQFF. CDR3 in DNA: TGTGCCAGCAGCGTGGCCCTGGGCGGGAGGACATACAATGAGCAGTTCTTC. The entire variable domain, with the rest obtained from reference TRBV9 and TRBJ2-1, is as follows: DSGVTQTPKHLITATGQRVTLRCSPRSGDLSVYWYQQSLDQGLQFLIQYYNGEERAKGNILERFSAQQFPDLHSELNLSSLELGDSALYFCASSVALGGRTYNEQFFGPGTRLTVL.

The CDR3 region is CASSLLVGTSTDTQYF. CDR3 DNA sequence: TGCGCCAGCAGCCTCCTCGTGGGGACAAGCACAGATACGCAGTATTTT. The rearrangement joins TRBV4-1 to TRBJ2-3; the D gene is possibly TRBD1 (6 bases). Per germline, CDR1 MGHRA and CDR2 YSYEKL. Trimming removed 4 bases from V and 0 bases from J, with 14 bases in between. The CDR3 has 16 amino acids.

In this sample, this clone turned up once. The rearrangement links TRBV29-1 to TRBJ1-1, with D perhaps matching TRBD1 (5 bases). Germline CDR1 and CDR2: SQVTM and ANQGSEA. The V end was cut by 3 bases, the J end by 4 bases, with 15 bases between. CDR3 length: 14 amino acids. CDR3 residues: CSVEVAGRATEAFF. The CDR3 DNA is TGCAGCGTTGAGGTAGCAGGGCGAGCCACTGAAGCTTTCTTT.

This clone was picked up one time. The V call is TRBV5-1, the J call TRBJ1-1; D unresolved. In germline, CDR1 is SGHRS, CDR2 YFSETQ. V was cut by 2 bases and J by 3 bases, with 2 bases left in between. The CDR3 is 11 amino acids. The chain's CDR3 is CASSLDTEAFF. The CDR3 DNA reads TGCGCCAGCAGCTTAGACACTGAAGCTTTCTTT.

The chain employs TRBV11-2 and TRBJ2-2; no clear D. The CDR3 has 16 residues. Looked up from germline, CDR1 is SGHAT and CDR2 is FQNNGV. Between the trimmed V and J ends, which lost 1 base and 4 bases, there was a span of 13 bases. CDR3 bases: TGTGCCAGCAGCTTAGCGATGGGCGGCGGCACCGGGGAGCTGTTTTTT. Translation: CASSLAMGGGTGELFF.

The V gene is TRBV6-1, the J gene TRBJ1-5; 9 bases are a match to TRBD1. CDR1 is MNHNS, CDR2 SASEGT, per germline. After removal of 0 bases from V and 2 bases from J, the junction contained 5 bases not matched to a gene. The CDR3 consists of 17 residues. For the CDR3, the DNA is TGTGCCAGCAGTGAAGCGACAGGGGGATTGGGCAATCAGCCCCAGCATTTT. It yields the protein CASSEATGGLGNQPQHF.

DNA for the CDR3: TGTGCCAGCAGCCCGTTAACGACCAAAAACATTCAGTACTTC. Translation gives CASSPLTTKNIQYF. V and J are TRBV11-2 and TRBJ2-4; D is uncertain. V dropped 5 bases and J dropped 2 bases, with 10 bases sitting between them. Germline CDR1 is SGHAT and CDR2 is FQNNGV. The CDR3 is 14 residues long.

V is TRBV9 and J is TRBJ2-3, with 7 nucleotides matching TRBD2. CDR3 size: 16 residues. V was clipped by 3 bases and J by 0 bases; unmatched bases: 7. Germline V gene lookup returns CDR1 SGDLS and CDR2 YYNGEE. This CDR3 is CASSEPSGLSTDTQYF. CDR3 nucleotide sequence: TGTGCCAGCAGCGAACCTAGCGGACTTAGCACAGATACGCAGTATTTT.

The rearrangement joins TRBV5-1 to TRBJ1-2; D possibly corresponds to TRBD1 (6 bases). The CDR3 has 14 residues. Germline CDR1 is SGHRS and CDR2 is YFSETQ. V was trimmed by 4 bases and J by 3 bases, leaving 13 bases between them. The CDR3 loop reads CASSRDKRDYGYTF. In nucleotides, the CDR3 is TGCGCCAGCAGCCGGGACAAAAGGGACTATGGCTACACCTTC. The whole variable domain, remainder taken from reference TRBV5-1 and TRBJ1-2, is KAGVTQTPRYLIKTRGQQVTLSCSPISGHRSVSWYQQTPGQGLQFLFEYFSETQRNKGNFPGRFSGRQFSNSRSEMNVSTLELGDSALYLCASSRDKRDYGYTFGSGTRLTVV.

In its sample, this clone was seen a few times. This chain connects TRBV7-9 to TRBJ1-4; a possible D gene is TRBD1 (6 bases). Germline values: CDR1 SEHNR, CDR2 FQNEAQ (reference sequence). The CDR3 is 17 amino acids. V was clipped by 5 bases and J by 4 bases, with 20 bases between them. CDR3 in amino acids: CASSLPRGAEHNEKLFF. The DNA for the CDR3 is TGTGCCAGCAGCCTCCCGAGGGGGGCCGAACATAATGAAAAACTGTTTTTT. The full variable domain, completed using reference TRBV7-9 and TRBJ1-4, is DTGVSQNPRHKITKRGQNVTFRCDPISEHNRLYWYRQTLGQGPEFLTYFQNEAQLEKSRLLSDRFSAERPKGSFSTLEIQRTEQGDSAMYLCASSLPRGAEHNEKLFFGSGTQLSVL.

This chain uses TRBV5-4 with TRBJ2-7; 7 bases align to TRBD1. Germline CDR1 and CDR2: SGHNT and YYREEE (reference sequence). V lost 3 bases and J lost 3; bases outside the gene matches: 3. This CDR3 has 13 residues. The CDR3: CASSSRQGYEQYF. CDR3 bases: TGTGCCAGCAGCTCCCGACAGGGCTACGAGCAGTACTTC.

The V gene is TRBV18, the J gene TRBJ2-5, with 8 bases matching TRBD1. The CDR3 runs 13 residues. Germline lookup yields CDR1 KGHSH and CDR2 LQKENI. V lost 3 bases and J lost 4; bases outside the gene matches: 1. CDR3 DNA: TGTGCCAGCTCACCGGACAGGGCAGAGACCCAGTACTTC. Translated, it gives CASSPDRAETQYF. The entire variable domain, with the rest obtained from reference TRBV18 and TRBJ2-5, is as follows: NAGVMQNPRHLVRRRGQEARLRCSPMKGHSHVYWYRQLPEEGLKFMVYLQKENIIDESGMPKERFSAEFPKEGPSILRIQQVVRGDSAAYFCASSPDRAETQYFGPGTRLLVL.

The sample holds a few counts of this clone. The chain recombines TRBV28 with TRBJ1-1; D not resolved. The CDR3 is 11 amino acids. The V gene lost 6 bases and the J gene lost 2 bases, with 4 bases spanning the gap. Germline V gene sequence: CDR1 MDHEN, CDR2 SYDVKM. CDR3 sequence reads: CASRLNTEAFF. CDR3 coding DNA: TGTGCCAGCAGACTAAACACTGAAGCTTTCTTT.

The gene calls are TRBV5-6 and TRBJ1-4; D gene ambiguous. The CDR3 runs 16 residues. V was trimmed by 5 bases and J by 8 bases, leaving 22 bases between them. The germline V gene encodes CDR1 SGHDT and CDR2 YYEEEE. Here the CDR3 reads CASRSPPAGLREKLFF. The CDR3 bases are TGTGCCAGCAGATCGCCCCCCGCGGGCCTTAGGGAAAAACTGTTTTTT.

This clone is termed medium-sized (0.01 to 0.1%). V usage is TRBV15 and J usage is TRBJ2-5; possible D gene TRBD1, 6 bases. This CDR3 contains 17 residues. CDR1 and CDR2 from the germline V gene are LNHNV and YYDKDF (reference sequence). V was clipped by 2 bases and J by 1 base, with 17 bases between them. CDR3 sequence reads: CATSRPNLRTVQETQYF. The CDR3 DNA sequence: TGTGCCACCAGCAGACCGAACCTTAGGACAGTCCAAGAGACCCAGTACTTC.